This entry features one T cell receptor beta chain sequence. The sample belongs to a study of blood T cell repertoires in COVID-19. As for the study in general: Sites in the United States, Italy and Spain provided acute and convalescent COVID-19 samples. Nucleic acid was either cDNA or gDNA, and it came from T cells, B-cell-depleted T cells, or PBMCs.

As processed by the authors: Using reference gene primer amplification, nucleated cell counts were estimated. Libraries were prepared by immunoSEQ multiplex PCR; TCRdb keeps only in-frame clonotypes and omits some of them. V, J and clone size reflect that table, while D and trimming were determined from the DNA. Of over 200,000 clones in the sample, approximately 84% were seen once. This CDR3 spans 14 amino acids. In germline, CDR1 is MNHEY, CDR2 SVGEGT. Trimming stripped 2 bases from V and 2 bases from J, with 8 bases between. The chain links TRBV6-2 or TRBV6-3 to TRBJ2-3; possible D gene TRBD2, 6 bases. This receptor was identified in a man older than 75 with acute or convalescent COVID-19. Sequencing used peripheral blood. This CDR3 is CASSYASATDTQYF. CDR3 sequence (DNA): TGTGCCAGCAGTTACGCTAGCGCCACAGATACGCAGTATTTT.